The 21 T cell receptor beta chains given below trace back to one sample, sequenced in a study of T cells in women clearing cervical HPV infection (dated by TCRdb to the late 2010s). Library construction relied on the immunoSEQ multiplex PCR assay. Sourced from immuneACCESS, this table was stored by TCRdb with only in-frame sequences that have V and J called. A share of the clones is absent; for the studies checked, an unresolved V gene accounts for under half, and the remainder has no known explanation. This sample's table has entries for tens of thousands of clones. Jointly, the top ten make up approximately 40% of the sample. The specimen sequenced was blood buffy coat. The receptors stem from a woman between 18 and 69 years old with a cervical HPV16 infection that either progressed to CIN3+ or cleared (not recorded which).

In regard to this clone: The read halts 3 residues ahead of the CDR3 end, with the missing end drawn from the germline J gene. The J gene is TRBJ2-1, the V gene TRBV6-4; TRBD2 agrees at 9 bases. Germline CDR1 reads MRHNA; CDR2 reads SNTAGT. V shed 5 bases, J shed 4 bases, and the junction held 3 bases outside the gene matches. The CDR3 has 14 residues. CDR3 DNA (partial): TGTGCCAGCAGTAGCGGGGGGCCTTACAATGAG. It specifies CASSSGGPYNE. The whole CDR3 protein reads CASSSGGPYNEQFF.

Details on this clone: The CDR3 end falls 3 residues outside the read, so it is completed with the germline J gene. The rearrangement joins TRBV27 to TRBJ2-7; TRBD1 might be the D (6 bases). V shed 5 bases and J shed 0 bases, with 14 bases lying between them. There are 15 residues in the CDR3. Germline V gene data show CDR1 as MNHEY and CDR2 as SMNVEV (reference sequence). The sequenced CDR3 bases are TGTGCCAGCAGTCTTATTCGGGACATCTCCTACGAG. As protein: CASSLIRDISYE. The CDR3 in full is CASSLIRDISYEQYF.

CDR3 bases read: TGTGCCAGCAGCTTGGTCCAGGGGGCAGATACG. Translated, it gives CASSLVQGADT. The complete CDR3 sequence is CASSLVQGADTQYF. The genes are TRBV5-8 and TRBJ2-3; 7 bases line up with TRBD1. The read stops 3 residues short of the end of the CDR3; the missing end is completed from the germline J gene. V was pared by 0 bases and J by 4 bases, with 2 bases of the junction left unmatched. Germline CDR1 and CDR2: SGHTS and YDEGEE. The CDR3 sequence is 14 residues long.

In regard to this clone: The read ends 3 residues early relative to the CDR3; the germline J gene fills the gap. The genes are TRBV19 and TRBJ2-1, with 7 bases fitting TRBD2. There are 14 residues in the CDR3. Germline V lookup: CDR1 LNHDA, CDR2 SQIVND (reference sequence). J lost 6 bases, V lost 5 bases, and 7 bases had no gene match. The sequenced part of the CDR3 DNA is TGTGCCAGTAGTGTCCCCGGGACTATCAATGAG. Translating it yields CASSVPGTINE. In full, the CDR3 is CASSVPGTINEQFF.

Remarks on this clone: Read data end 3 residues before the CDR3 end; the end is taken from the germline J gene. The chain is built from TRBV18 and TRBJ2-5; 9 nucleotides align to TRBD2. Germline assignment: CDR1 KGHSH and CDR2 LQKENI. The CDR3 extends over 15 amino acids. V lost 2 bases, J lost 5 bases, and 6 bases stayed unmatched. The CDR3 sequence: CASSPLRTSVETQYF. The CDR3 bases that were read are TGTGCCAGCTCACCATTAAGGACTAGCGTGGAGACC.

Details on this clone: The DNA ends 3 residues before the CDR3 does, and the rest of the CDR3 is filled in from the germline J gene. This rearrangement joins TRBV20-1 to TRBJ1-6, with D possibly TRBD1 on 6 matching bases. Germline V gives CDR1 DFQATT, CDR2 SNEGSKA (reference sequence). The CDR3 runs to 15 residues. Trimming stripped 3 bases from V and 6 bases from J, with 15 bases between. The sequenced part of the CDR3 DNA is TGCAGTGCTAGGCCAGGGGAAACTAGTAATTCACCC. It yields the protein CSARPGETSNSP. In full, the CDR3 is CSARPGETSNSPLHF.

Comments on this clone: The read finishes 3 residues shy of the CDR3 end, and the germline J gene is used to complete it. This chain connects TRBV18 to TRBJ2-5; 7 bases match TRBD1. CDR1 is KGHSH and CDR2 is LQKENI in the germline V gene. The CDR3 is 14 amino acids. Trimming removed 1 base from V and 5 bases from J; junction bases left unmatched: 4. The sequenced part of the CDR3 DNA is TGTGCCAGCTCACCACGAGGGGGCGCGGAGACC. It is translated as CASSPRGGAET. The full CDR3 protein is CASSPRGGAETQYF.

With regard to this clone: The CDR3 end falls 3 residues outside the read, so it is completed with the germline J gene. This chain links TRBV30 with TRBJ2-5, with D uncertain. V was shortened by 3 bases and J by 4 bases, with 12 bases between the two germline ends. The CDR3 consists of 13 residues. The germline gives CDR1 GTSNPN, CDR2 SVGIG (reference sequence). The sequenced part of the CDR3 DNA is TGTGCCTGGAGAACAGTGTTGGGAGAGACC. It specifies CAWRTVLGET. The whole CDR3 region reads CAWRTVLGETQYF.

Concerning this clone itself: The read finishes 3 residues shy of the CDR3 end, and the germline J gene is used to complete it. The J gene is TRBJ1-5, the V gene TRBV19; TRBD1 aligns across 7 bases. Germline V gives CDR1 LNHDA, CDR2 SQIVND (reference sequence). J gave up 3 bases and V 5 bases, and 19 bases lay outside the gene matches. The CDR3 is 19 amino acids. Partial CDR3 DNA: TGTGCCAGTAGTTTGCCGACAGGGCGAACGCTAGCTCCCAATCAGCCC. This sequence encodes CASSLPTGRTLAPNQP. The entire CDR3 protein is CASSLPTGRTLAPNQPQHF.

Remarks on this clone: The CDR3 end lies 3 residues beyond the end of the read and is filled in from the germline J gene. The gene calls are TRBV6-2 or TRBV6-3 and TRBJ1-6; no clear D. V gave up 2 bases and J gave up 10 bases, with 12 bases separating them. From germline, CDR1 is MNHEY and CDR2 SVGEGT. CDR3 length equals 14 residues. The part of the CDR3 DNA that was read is TGTGCCAGCAGTTACGTCCCAGGAGCATCACCC. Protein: CASSYVPGASP. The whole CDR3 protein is CASSYVPGASPLHF.

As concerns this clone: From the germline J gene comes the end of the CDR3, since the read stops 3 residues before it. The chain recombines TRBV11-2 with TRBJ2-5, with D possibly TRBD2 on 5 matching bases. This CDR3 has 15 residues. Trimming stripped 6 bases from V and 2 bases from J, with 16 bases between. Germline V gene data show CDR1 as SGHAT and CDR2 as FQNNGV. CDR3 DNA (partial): TGTGCCAGCAGTAATTCTCGGGGAGATCAAGAGACC. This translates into CASSNSRGDQET. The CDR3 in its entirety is CASSNSRGDQETQYF.

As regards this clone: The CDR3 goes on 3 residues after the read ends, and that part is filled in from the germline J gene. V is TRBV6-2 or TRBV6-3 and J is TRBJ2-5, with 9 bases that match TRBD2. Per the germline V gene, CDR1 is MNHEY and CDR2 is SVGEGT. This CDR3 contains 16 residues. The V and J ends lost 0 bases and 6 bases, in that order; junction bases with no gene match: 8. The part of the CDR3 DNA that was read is TGTGCCAGCAGTTACTCTATAGCGGGAGCAGGGAAGACC. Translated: CASSYSIAGAGKT. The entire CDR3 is CASSYSIAGAGKTQYF.

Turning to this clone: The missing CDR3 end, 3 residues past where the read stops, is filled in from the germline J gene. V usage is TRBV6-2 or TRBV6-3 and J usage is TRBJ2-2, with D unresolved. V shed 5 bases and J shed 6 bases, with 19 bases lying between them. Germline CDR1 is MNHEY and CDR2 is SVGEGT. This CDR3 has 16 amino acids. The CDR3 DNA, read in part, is TGTGCCAGCAGTGGAGAATACAGTTCGAATGCCGGGGAG. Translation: CASSGEYSSNAGE. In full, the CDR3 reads CASSGEYSSNAGELFF.

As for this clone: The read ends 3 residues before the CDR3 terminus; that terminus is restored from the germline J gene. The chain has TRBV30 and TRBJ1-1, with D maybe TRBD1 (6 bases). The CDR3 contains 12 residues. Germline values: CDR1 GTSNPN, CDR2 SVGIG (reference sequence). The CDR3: CAWGGAAGAAFF. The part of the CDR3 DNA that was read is TGTGCCTGGGGGGGCGCGGCCGGGGCA.

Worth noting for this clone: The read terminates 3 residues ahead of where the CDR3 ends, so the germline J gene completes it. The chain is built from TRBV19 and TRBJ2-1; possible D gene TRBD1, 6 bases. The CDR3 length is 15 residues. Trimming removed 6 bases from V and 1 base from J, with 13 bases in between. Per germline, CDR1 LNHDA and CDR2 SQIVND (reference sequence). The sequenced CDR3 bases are TGTGCCAGTAGCAATGGGGGCACATCCTACAATGAG. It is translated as CASSNGGTSYNE. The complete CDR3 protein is CASSNGGTSYNEQFF.

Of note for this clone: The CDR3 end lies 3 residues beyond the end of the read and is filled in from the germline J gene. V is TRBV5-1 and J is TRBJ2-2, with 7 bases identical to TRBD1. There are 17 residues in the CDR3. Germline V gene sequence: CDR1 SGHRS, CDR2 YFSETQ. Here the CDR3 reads CASSTGDSFSGANVLFF. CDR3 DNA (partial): TGCGCCAGCAGCACAGGGGACAGTTTCTCTGGGGCCAACGTG.

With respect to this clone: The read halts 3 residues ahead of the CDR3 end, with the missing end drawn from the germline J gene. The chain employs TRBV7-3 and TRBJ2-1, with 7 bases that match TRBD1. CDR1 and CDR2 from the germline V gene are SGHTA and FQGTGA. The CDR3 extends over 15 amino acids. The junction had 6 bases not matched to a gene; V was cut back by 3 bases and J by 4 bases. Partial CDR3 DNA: TGTGCCAGCAGCTTCCGGGACAGCGAATACAATGAG. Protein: CASSFRDSEYNE. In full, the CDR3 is CASSFRDSEYNEQFF. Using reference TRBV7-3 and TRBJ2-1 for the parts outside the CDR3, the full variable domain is GAGVSQTPSNKVTEKGKYVELRCDPISGHTALYWYRQSLGQGPEFLIYFQGTGAADDSGLPNDRFFAVRPEGSVSTLKIQRTERGDSAVYLCASSFRDSEYNEQFFGPGTRLTVL.

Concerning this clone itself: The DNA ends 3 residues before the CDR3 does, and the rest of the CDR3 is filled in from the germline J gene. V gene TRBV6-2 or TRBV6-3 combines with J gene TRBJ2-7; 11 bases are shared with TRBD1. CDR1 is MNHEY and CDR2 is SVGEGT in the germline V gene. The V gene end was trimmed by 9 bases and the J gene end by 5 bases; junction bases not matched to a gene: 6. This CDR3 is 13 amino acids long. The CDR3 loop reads CASRTGGGDEQYF. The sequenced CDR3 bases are TGTGCCAGTCGGACAGGGGGCGGCGACGAG.

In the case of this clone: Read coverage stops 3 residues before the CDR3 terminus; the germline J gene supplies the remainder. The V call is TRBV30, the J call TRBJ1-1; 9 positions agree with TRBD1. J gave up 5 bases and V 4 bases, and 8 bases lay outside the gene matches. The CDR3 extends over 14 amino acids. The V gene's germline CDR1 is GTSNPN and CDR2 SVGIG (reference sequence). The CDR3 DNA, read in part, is TGTGCCTGGATCGGGGACAGGGTTCGGACTGAA. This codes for CAWIGDRVRTE. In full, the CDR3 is CAWIGDRVRTEAFF.

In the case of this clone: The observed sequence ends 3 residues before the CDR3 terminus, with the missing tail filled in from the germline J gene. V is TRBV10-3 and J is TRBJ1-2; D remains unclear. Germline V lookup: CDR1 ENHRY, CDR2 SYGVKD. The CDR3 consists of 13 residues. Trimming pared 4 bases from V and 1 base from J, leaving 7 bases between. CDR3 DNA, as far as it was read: TGTGCCATCAGTGTGCAGGATAACTATGGC. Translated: CAISVQDNYG. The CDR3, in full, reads CAISVQDNYGYTF.

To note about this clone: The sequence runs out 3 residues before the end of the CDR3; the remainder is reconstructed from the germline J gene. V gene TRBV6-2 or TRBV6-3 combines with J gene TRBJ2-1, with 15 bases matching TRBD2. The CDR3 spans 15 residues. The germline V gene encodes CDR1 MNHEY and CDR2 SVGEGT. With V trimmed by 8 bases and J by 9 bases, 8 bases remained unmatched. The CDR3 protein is CASYRTSGRASEQFF. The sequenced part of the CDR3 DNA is TGTGCCAGCTATCGGACTAGCGGGAGGGCCTCTGAG.